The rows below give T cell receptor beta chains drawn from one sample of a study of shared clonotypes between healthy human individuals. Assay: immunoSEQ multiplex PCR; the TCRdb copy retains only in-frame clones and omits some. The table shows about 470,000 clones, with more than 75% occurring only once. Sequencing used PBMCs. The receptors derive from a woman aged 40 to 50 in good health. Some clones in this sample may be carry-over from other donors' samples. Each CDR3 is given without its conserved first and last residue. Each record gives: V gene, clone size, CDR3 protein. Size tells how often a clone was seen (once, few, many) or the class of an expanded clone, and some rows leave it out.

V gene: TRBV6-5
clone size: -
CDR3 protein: ASSYPGTGVNEQF

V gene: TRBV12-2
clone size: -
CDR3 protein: ASRLEPGAIEPAAQH

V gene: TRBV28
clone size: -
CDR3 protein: ASLGRNTGEQY

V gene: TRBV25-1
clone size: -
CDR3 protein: ASSLRTQDYGYT

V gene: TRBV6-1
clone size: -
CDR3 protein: ASRTGNSYEQY

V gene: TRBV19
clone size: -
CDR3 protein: ASNSGQGAGAGDADTQY

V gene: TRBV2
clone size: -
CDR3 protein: ASRPGTGRTGELF

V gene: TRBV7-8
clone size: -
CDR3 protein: ASSPRGGSGIYNEQF

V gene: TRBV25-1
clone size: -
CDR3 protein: ASREPGLGYNEQF

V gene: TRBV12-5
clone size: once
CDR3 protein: ASANLGSYEQY

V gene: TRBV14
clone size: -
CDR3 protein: ASSDQGGFETQY

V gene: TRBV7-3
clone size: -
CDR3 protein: ASSLTGTGPYEQY

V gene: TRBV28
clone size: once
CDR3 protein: ASSLVGEGSQETQY

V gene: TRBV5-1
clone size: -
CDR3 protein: ASSLEAMGQGNEQF

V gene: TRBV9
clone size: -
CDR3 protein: ASESGRANNEQF

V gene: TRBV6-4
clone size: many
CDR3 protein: ASSEKDGLNEQF

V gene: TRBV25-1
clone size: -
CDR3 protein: ASSRLRGGNTGELF

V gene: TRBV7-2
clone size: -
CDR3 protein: ASSSPRGLAEIYEQY

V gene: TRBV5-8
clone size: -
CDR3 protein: ASRVQGSGANVLT

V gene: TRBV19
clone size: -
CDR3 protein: ASTLQGAGELF

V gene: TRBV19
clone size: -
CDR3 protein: ASSYMEGQYSNQPQH

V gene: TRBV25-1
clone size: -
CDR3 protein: ASSEGGPDSKNIQY

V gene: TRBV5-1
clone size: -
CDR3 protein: ASSRTASGYNEQF

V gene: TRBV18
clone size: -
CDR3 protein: ASSRGDRYEQY

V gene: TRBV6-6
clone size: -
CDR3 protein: ASSTGTGFPGELF